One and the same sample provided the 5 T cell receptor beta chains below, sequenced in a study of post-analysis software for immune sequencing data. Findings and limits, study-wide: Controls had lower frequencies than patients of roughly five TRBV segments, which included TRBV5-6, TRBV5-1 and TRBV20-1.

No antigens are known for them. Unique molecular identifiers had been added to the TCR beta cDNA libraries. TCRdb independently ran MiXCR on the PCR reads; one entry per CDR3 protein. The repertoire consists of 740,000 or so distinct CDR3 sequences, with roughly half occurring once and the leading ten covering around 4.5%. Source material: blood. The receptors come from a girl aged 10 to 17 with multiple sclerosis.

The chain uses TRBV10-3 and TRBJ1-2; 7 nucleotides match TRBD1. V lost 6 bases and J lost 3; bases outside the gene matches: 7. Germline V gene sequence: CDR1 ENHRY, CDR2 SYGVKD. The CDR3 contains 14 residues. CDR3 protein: CAISNRGRDYGYTF. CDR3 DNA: TGTGCCATCAGCAACAGGGGCAGGGACTATGGCTACACCTTC.

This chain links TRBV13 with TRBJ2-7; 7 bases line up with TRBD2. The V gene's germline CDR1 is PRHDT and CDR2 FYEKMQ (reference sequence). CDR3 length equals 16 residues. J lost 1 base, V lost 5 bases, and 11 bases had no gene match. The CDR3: CASSPGGGLPSYEQYF. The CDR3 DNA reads TGTGCCAGCAGCCCCGGCGGGGGACTCCCTTCCTACGAGCAGTACTTC.

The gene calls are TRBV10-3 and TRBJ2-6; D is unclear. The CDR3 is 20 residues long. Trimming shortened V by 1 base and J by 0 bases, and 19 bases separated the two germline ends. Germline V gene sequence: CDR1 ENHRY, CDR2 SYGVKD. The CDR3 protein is CAISELAGHSRSSGANVLTF. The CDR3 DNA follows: TGTGCCATCAGTGAGTTGGCAGGCCACTCCCGAAGCTCTGGGGCCAACGTCCTGACTTTC.

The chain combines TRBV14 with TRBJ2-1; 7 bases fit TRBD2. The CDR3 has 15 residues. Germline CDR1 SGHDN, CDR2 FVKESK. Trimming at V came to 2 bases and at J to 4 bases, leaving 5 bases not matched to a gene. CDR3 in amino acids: CASSQTTGGYNEQFF. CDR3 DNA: TGTGCCAGCAGCCAAACGACGGGAGGTTACAATGAGCAGTTCTTC. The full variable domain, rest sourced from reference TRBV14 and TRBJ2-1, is EAGVTQFPSHSVIEKGQTVTLRCDPISGHDNLYWYRRVMGKEIKFLLHFVKESKQDESGMPNNRFLAERTGGTYSTLKVQPAELEDSGVYFCASSQTTGGYNEQFFGPGTRLTVL.

Written as DNA, the CDR3 is TGCAGTGCTAGAGACGCGAGGGACCAAGAGACCCAGTACTTC. It specifies CSARDARDQETQYF. The chain uses TRBV20-1 and TRBJ2-5; weak D call: TRBD2 (5 bases). The germline V gene encodes CDR1 DFQATT and CDR2 SNEGSKA (reference sequence). V lost 0 bases, J lost 0 bases, and 8 bases lay in between. The CDR3 consists of 14 residues.